The entry below describes one T cell receptor (beta chain). What it binds is unknown. This CDR3 contains 17 residues. This record comes from a study of cytomegalovirus exposure and HLA in healthy donors. Primers for the PCR totalled 60 Vbeta and 13 Jbeta. Measured with immunoSEQ multiplex PCR; TCRdb has only the in-frame clones, and not every one. The sample lists about 160,000 clones; about four fifths were seen once. Study-wide points: Investigators reported 150 to 200 TCR beta chains as tied to cytomegalovirus. The likely explanation for a cluster of highly shared sequence variants was sequencing artifact.

This sequence originates from a man aged 50-60 years in good health and CMV-seropositive. Specimen: PBMCs. The chain recombines TRBV21-1 with TRBJ2-7; TRBD1 is the table's D call, not checked against the DNA. TRBV21-1 is given as a pseudogene. CDR3 in DNA: TGTGCCAGCAGCAGCACCCCACGGACAGGGAACACCTACGAGCAGTACTTC. It encodes CASSSTPRTGNTYEQYF.